A single sample gave rise to the 31 T cell receptor beta chains below, sequenced in a study of blood T cell repertoires in COVID-19. Assay used: immunoSEQ multiplex PCR; TCRdb lists only in-frame clones, some missing. The sample carries fewer than 350,000 clones, about 82% recorded once. The sample consisted of peripheral blood. The receptors originated from a woman aged 45-65 years with active or convalescent COVID-19.

This clone was observed once. The CDR3 sequence: CASSVEGVPWSPLHF. CDR3 coding DNA: TGTGCCAGCAGCGTAGAAGGGGTTCCGTGGTCACCCCTCCACTTT. The gene calls are TRBV9 and TRBJ1-6, with a possible D match to TRBD1 (5 bases). CDR1 and CDR2 (germline): SGDLS, YYNGEE. The V gene lost 0 bases and the J gene lost 10 bases, with 14 bases spanning the gap. The CDR3 has 15 amino acids.

The chain joins TRBV28 to TRBJ1-5; a weak D match, TRBD1 (6 bases). The CDR3 totals 18 residues. Germline CDR1 and CDR2: MDHEN and SYDVKM. Trimming removed 6 bases at V and 0 bases at J, with 21 bases between. The CDR3 spells CASRLLVAGAYSNQPQHF. In nucleotides, the CDR3 is TGTGCCAGCAGACTCCTCGTGGCGGGGGCTTATAGCAATCAGCCCCAGCATTTT.

The V call is TRBV11-2, the J call TRBJ1-5; D gene unclear. CDR3 length equals 15 residues. Germline values: CDR1 SGHAT, CDR2 FQNNGV. V lost 0 bases, J lost 4 bases, and 10 bases lay in between. CDR3 bases: TGTGCCAGCAGCTTAGATGGGCTGCCTAATCAGCCCCAGCATTTT. It yields the protein CASSLDGLPNQPQHF. The variable domain in full, with the rest retrieved from reference TRBV11-2 and TRBJ1-5, is EAGVAQSPRYKIIEKRQSVAFWCNPISGHATLYWYQQILGQGPKLLIQFQNNGVVDDSQLPKDRFSAERLKGVDSTLKIQPAKLEDSAVYLCASSLDGLPNQPQHFGDGTRLSIL.

The V and J genes are TRBV30 and TRBJ1-1; D gene uncertain. CDR3 length equals 13 residues. V was cut by 4 bases and J by 4 bases, with 13 bases left in between. The germline CDR1 and CDR2 sequences are GTSNPN and SVGIG (reference sequence). In DNA form, the CDR3 reads TGTGCCTGGAATAGAGGGAGTTCCACTGAAGCTTTCTTT. Its translation is CAWNRGSSTEAFF.

The genes are TRBV27 and TRBJ1-4, with 8 bases that match TRBD1. V was pared by 4 bases and J by 1 base, with 2 bases of the junction left unmatched. The CDR3 length is 15 residues. CDR1 and CDR2 (germline): MNHEY, SMNVEV (reference sequence). CDR3 protein: CASSSDRGTNEKLFF. In nucleotides, the CDR3 is TGTGCCAGCAGTTCCGACAGGGGAACTAATGAAAAACTGTTTTTT.

The V call is TRBV18, the J call TRBJ1-4, with TRBD1 matching 11 bases. Germline-derived CDR1 and CDR2 are KGHSH and LQKENI. V shed 4 bases and J 3 bases; nucleotides not matched to a gene: 4. This CDR3 is 16 amino acids long. As DNA, the CDR3 is TGTGCCAGCTCACTTCGGACAGGGGGCCCTAATGAAAAACTGTTTTTT. The encoded protein is CASSLRTGGPNEKLFF.

The rearrangement uses TRBV20-1 and TRBJ2-1; 8 nucleotides line up with TRBD2. CDR1 DFQATT and CDR2 SNEGSKA come from the germline V gene (reference sequence). J was trimmed by 1 base and V by 3 bases; bases with no gene match: 11. CDR3 length: 17 residues. The CDR3 loop reads CSASERASGSSYNEQFF. CDR3 DNA sequence: TGCAGTGCTAGTGAGCGGGCGAGCGGGAGTTCCTACAATGAGCAGTTCTTC.

The rearrangement links TRBV7-9 to TRBJ2-5; 8 nucleotides match TRBD2. Unmatched junction bases numbered 4, after V lost 5 bases and J lost 5 bases. Germline CDR1 is SEHNR and CDR2 is FQNEAQ (reference sequence). The CDR3 runs to 13 residues. CDR3 in amino acids: CASSPGGLETQYF. The DNA for the CDR3 is TGTGCCAGCAGCCCGGGGGGGTTGGAGACCCAGTACTTC.

The genes are TRBV3-1 (or the pseudogene TRBV3-2) and TRBJ2-7; possibly TRBD1 for D (6 bases). Germline V gene lookup returns CDR1 LGHDT and CDR2 YNNKEL (reference sequence). The ends were cut back, 1 base at V and 2 bases at J, with 18 bases in the middle. CDR3 length: 17 residues. Here the CDR3 DNA reads TGTGCCAGCAGCCAAGGGATCCGGGACATCCTGGCCTACGAGCAGTACTTC. It translates to CASSQGIRDILAYEQYF.

J is TRBJ2-7 and V is TRBV4-2; tentatively, D is TRBD1 (6 bases). Germline V gives CDR1 LGHNA, CDR2 YNFKEQ. The CDR3 extends over 15 amino acids. Trimming pared 0 bases from V and 4 bases from J, leaving 13 bases between. The DNA for the CDR3 is TGTGCCAGCAGCCAAGAACAACAGGGTAGTTACGAGCAGTACTTC. Translated: CASSQEQQGSYEQYF.

J is TRBJ2-1 and V is TRBV7-9; 9 nucleotides match TRBD2. The junction had 10 bases not matched to a gene; V was cut back by 5 bases and J by 5 bases. The CDR3 is 16 amino acids. CDR1 and CDR2 from the germline V gene are SEHNR and FQNEAQ (reference sequence). The CDR3 reads CASSGVQTSGHNEQFF. As DNA, the CDR3 is TGTGCCAGCAGCGGGGTACAGACTAGCGGTCACAATGAGCAGTTCTTC.

The rearrangement links TRBV30 to TRBJ1-3, with TRBD1 identical over 9 bases. Per germline, CDR1 GTSNPN and CDR2 SVGIG (reference sequence). The J segment lost 8 bases and the V segment lost 2 bases, leaving 7 bases of the junction unmatched. This CDR3 comprises 14 residues. CDR3 DNA sequence: TGTGCCTGGAGTACTGGACAGGGGCTCTACACCATATATTTT. Its protein is CAWSTGQGLYTIYF.

The chain is built from TRBV29-1 and TRBJ2-1, with a weak D call TRBD2 (5 bases). The germline V and J ends were trimmed by 5 bases and 10 bases, with 18 bases remaining between them. CDR1 is SQVTM, CDR2 ANQGSEA, per germline. The CDR3 loop spans 13 amino acids. This CDR3 is CSVFLFGTGEQFF. CDR3 DNA: TGCAGCGTTTTCTTGTTTGGAACGGGAGAGCAGTTCTTC.

J is TRBJ2-5 and V is TRBV3-1 (or the pseudogene TRBV3-2); 10 bases are a match to TRBD1. Germline CDR1 and CDR2: LGHDT and YNNKEL (reference sequence). The trim removed 5 bases at V and 1 base at J, leaving 7 bases unmatched. The CDR3 is 16 amino acids. The CDR3 DNA is TGTGCCAGCAGCGCCCCGGGACAGGGGACCCAAGAGACCCAGTACTTC. It translates to CASSAPGQGTQETQYF.

The genes are TRBV11-2 and TRBJ2-1, with no clear D. There are 14 residues in the CDR3. Per the germline V gene, CDR1 is SGHAT and CDR2 is FQNNGV. V dropped 5 bases and J dropped 3 bases, with 11 bases sitting between them. In DNA form, the CDR3 reads TGTGCCAGCAGCACCATGACAAGCTACAATGAGCAGTTCTTC. It is translated as CASSTMTSYNEQFF.

The rearrangement joins TRBV20-1 to TRBJ1-1; TRBD1 matches at 8 bases. The CDR3 loop spans 15 amino acids. CDR1 is DFQATT, CDR2 SNEGSKA, per germline (reference sequence). V lost 5 bases to trimming and J lost 7 bases; unmatched junction nucleotides: 15. Here the CDR3 DNA reads TGCAGTGCTTGTGGACAGGGAAGCCCCAAGATTGAAGCTTTCTTT. It encodes CSACGQGSPKIEAFF.

This chain connects TRBV5-6 to TRBJ1-2, with 9 bases matching TRBD1. The CDR3 is made up of 18 amino acids. Trimming removed 3 bases from V and 0 bases from J; junction bases left unmatched: 12. The V gene's germline CDR1 is SGHDT and CDR2 YYEEEE. The CDR3 loop is CASSSYRGRVGSNYGYTF. CDR3 nucleotide sequence: TGTGCCAGCAGCTCTTACAGGGGGCGCGTAGGATCTAACTATGGCTACACCTTC. The whole variable domain, filled in from reference TRBV5-6 and TRBJ1-2, reads DAGVTQSPTHLIKTRGQQVTLRCSPKSGHDTVSWYQQALGQGPQFIFQYYEEEERQRGNFPDRFSGHQFPNYSSELNVNALLLGDSALYLCASSSYRGRVGSNYGYTFGSGTRLTVV.

J is TRBJ2-5 and V is TRBV6-5, with 7 bases identical to TRBD1. The CDR3 is 14 residues long. Germline V gene sequence: CDR1 MNHEY, CDR2 SVGAGI. The ends lost 5 bases at V and 3 bases at J; junction bases unmatched: 6. CDR3 in amino acids: CASSRSTGEETQYF. The DNA of the CDR3 is TGTGCCAGCAGTAGATCAACAGGGGAAGAGACCCAGTACTTC.

The chain is built from TRBV29-1 and TRBJ1-2; D perhaps matches TRBD1 (5 bases). The CDR3 runs to 14 residues. Germline values: CDR1 SQVTM, CDR2 ANQGSEA. Between the trimmed V and J ends, which lost 6 bases and 8 bases, there was a span of 22 bases. The CDR3 nucleotides read TGCAGCGTCGTCAGGGCGAGGGGAGGCGAAGGCTACACCTTC. It encodes CSVVRARGGEGYTF.

This chain joins TRBV2 and TRBJ1-1; possibly TRBD1 for D (5 bases). The CDR3 is 15 residues long. CDR1 and CDR2 from the germline V gene are SNHLY and FYNNEI. V was clipped by 4 bases and J by 3 bases, with 15 bases between them. The CDR3 DNA reads TGTGCCAGCAGTGGCAACAGACAGTTAGACACTGAAGCTTTCTTT. This sequence encodes CASSGNRQLDTEAFF.

Concerning this clone: At the DNA level, this CDR3 is encoded by other sequences in the same sample as well. DNA of the CDR3: TGTGCCAGCAGTTTATCAGGGTCGGGAAACACCATATATTTT. Residues: CASSLSGSGNTIYF. This chain joins TRBV28 and TRBJ1-3; D is perhaps TRBD1 (5 bases). Trimming removed 1 base at V and 4 bases at J, with 8 bases between. CDR3 length: 14 amino acids. Germline CDR1 is MDHEN and CDR2 is SYDVKM.

This clone was seen just once. The V call is TRBV4-2, the J call TRBJ2-1, with D possibly being TRBD2 (5 bases). V was clipped by 3 bases and J by 10 bases, with 13 bases between them. The CDR3 is 13 residues long. Germline CDR1 reads LGHNA; CDR2 reads YNFKEQ. Here the CDR3 reads CASSQDWAWEQFF. DNA of the CDR3: TGTGCCAGCAGCCAGGACTGGGCTTGGGAGCAGTTCTTC.

In this sample, this clone turned up a few times. The chain couples TRBV7-9 to TRBJ2-5, with TRBD1 identical over 7 bases. CDR1 is SEHNR, CDR2 FQNEAQ, per germline (reference sequence). There are 16 residues in the CDR3. Trimming removed 4 bases from V and 5 bases from J; junction bases left unmatched: 13. CDR3 amino acids: CASSSAPDRHAETQYF. CDR3 bases: TGTGCCAGCAGCTCCGCCCCGGACAGGCATGCGGAGACCCAGTACTTC.

V gene TRBV4-1 combines with J gene TRBJ1-4; D remains unclear. Trimming pared 1 base from V and 7 bases from J, leaving 7 bases between. Germline CDR1 and CDR2: MGHRA and YSYEKL. This CDR3 is built from 13 residues. The CDR3 loop reads CASSQVTGEKLFF. CDR3 sequence (DNA): TGCGCCAGCAGCCAAGTAACGGGTGAAAAACTGTTTTTT.

CDR3 sequence: CASSRRLAGGEQYF. The CDR3 DNA reads TGCGCCAGCAGCCGCCGACTAGCGGGAGGCGAGCAGTACTTC. The chain recombines TRBV4-1 with TRBJ2-7; 13 positions match TRBD2. After removal of 4 bases from V and 6 bases from J, the junction contained 3 bases not matched to a gene. CDR3 size: 14 residues. Per the germline V gene, CDR1 is MGHRA and CDR2 is YSYEKL.

The V call is TRBV7-9, the J call TRBJ2-3, with D perhaps matching TRBD1 (5 bases). V was trimmed by 1 base and J by 4 bases, leaving 9 bases between them. The CDR3 length is 14 residues. The V gene's germline CDR1 is SEHNR and CDR2 FQNEAQ (reference sequence). The CDR3 region is CASSLDLGADTQYF. The CDR3 DNA reads as TGTGCCAGCAGCTTAGATCTAGGGGCAGATACGCAGTATTTT.

A single count supports this clone. The chain employs TRBV5-1 and TRBJ1-5; 8 bases match TRBD1. Germline-derived CDR1 and CDR2 are SGHRS and YFSETQ. After removal of 4 bases from V and 0 bases from J, the junction contained 9 bases not matched to a gene. This CDR3 is 17 amino acids long. CDR3 DNA sequence: TGCGCCAGCAGCCCCGGGACAGGTCCCTTTAGCAATCAGCCCCAGCATTTT. Its translation: CASSPGTGPFSNQPQHF.

This sequence joins TRBV7-7 and TRBJ2-7; 8 nucleotides match TRBD2. V lost 0 bases, J lost 4 bases, and 14 bases stayed unmatched. The CDR3 has 18 amino acids. CDR1 and CDR2 from the germline V gene are SSHAT and FNYEAQ (reference sequence). The CDR3, as DNA: TGTGCCAGCAGCTTAGCGGGGTCTGCGGGAGGAACTGGTTACGAGCAGTACTTC. As protein: CASSLAGSAGGTGYEQYF.

The chain uses TRBV2 and TRBJ1-2; 7 positions match TRBD1. The J segment lost 4 bases and the V segment lost 6 bases, leaving 8 bases of the junction unmatched. This CDR3 contains 14 residues. Germline CDR1 and CDR2: SNHLY and FYNNEI. Written as DNA, the CDR3 is TGTGCCAGCAGCGGGACAGCCCTTCTCTATGGCTACACCTTC. Residues: CASSGTALLYGYTF.

V gene TRBV23-1 combines with J gene TRBJ1-5; 12 bases map to TRBD1. TRBV23-1 has ORF status, its function being uncertain. V shed 7 bases, J shed 5 bases, and the junction held 12 bases outside the gene matches. The CDR3 length is 17 residues. CDR3 sequence reads: CASKISGQGAAHQPQHF. CDR3 in DNA: TGCGCCAGCAAGATTTCGGGACAGGGGGCGGCCCATCAGCCCCAGCATTTT.

V usage is TRBV11-2 and J usage is TRBJ2-4; D remains ambiguous. The germline V gene encodes CDR1 SGHAT and CDR2 FQNNGV. Trimming left V 4 bases short and J 0 bases short, with 7 bases between. The CDR3 spans 14 residues. The CDR3 region has the DNA TGTGCCAGCAGCTCCCGACTAGCCAAAAACATTCAGTACTTC. This codes for CASSSRLAKNIQYF.